These 21 T cell receptor beta chains were sequenced from one sample in a study of cytomegalovirus exposure and HLA in healthy donors. This PCR relied on a set of 60 Vbeta primers and 13 Jbeta primers. Profiling relied on immunoSEQ multiplex PCR, and the TCRdb table lists in-frame clones only, not all of them. Altogether a few hundred thousand clones are present, 70% to 80% being singletons, with the ten largest covering about 0.23%. The sequenced sample was PBMCs. The receptors shown here come from a girl aged 2-10 years in good health and CMV-seronegative.

The chain employs TRBV5-6 and TRBJ2-7, with 9 bases lining up with TRBD2. Germline V gene data show CDR1 as SGHDT and CDR2 as YYEEEE. Losses at the gene ends were 4 bases for V and 2 bases for J; bases not matched to a gene: 7. This CDR3 comprises 15 residues. The CDR3 nucleotides read TGTGCCAGCAGCCCGGGGGCGGGAGGGCCCTACGAGCAGTACTTC. Its translation is CASSPGAGGPYEQYF.

This clone was recorded only once. The chain uses TRBV29-1 and TRBJ2-1; 10 bases fit TRBD1. V lost 4 bases to trimming and J lost 6 bases; unmatched junction nucleotides: 12. Germline CDR1 and CDR2: SQVTM and ANQGSEA. This CDR3 region has 16 residues. The CDR3 coding sequence is TGCAGCGTTGTAAATCCTAGGGACAGGGGATCCAATGAGCAGTTCTTC. It codes for CSVVNPRDRGSNEQFF.

The chain joins TRBV4-2 to TRBJ2-1, with 8 bases identical to TRBD2. Germline V gene data show CDR1 as LGHNA and CDR2 as YNFKEQ. The CDR3 totals 18 residues. The J segment lost 7 bases and the V segment lost 4 bases, leaving 18 bases of the junction unmatched. In DNA form, the CDR3 reads TGTGCCAGCAGCCCCGAATACTATAGGACTAGCAGTGGGAATGAGCAGTTCTTC. Its protein is CASSPEYYRTSSGNEQFF.

The rearrangement uses TRBV7-9 and TRBJ2-7; the match to TRBD2 covers 10 bases. CDR1 is SEHNR and CDR2 is FQNEAQ in the germline V gene (reference sequence). The CDR3 is made up of 16 amino acids. V lost 1 base and J lost 2; bases outside the gene matches: 5. The CDR3: CASSLGLAGVPYEQYF. Written as DNA, the CDR3 is TGTGCCAGCAGCTTAGGCCTAGCGGGGGTTCCCTACGAGCAGTACTTC.

This chain uses TRBV29-1 with TRBJ2-5; D is ambiguous. Germline V gene data show CDR1 as SQVTM and CDR2 as ANQGSEA. The CDR3 contains 11 residues. The CDR3 here is CSFVVQETQYF. CDR3 nucleotide sequence: TGCTCCTTTGTAGTTCAAGAGACCCAGTACTTC.

The rearrangement links TRBV10-1 to TRBJ1-1, with D tentatively TRBD1 (6 bases). Trimming took off 10 bases at V and 6 bases at J, with 15 bases between the two ends. This CDR3 has 12 residues. CDR1 is WNHNN and CDR2 is SYGVQD in the germline V gene (reference sequence). CDR3 in DNA: TGCGCCATCAAGGACAGAGGGTCTGAAGCTTTCTTT. It is translated as CAIKDRGSEAFF.

The chain combines TRBV25-1 with TRBJ2-3; the D gene is possibly TRBD2 (5 bases). The CDR3 extends over 15 amino acids. Trimming took off 2 bases at V and 2 bases at J, with 11 bases between the two ends. The germline V gene encodes CDR1 MGHDK and CDR2 SYGVNS. CDR3 residues: CASSERGYDTDTQYF. CDR3 DNA sequence: TGTGCCAGCAGTGAACGGGGATACGACACAGATACGCAGTATTTT.

The chain carries TRBV11-2 and TRBJ1-2; TRBD1 aligns across 7 bases. Losses at the gene ends were 5 bases for V and 1 base for J; bases not matched to a gene: 10. Germline CDR1 SGHAT, CDR2 FQNNGV. The CDR3 loop spans 16 amino acids. CDR3 in amino acids: CASSDRDSHFNYGYTF. DNA for the CDR3: TGTGCCAGCAGCGACCGGGACAGCCACTTTAACTATGGCTACACCTTC. The full variable domain, its missing parts supplied by reference TRBV11-2 and TRBJ1-2, is EAGVAQSPRYKIIEKRQSVAFWCNPISGHATLYWYQQILGQGPKLLIQFQNNGVVDDSQLPKDRFSAERLKGVDSTLKIQPAKLEDSAVYLCASSDRDSHFNYGYTFGSGTRLTVV.

V usage is TRBV9 and J usage is TRBJ1-1; 7 bases match TRBD1. Germline values: CDR1 SGDLS, CDR2 YYNGEE. J was trimmed by 3 bases and V by 3 bases; bases with no gene match: 8. This CDR3 is 15 amino acids long. CDR3 bases: TGTGCCAGCAGCGCAGAACAGGGGTTGGACACTGAAGCTTTCTTT. This gives the protein CASSAEQGLDTEAFF. Full variable domain (outside the CDR3, taken from reference TRBV9 and TRBJ1-1): DSGVTQTPKHLITATGQRVTLRCSPRSGDLSVYWYQQSLDQGLQFLIQYYNGEERAKGNILERFSAQQFPDLHSELNLSSLELGDSALYFCASSAEQGLDTEAFFGQGTRLTVV.

The chain links TRBV29-1 to TRBJ1-2; no clear D. V was clipped by 2 bases and J by 8 bases, with 9 bases between them. In germline, CDR1 is SQVTM, CDR2 ANQGSEA. CDR3 size: 11 residues. The CDR3, as DNA: TGCAGCGTTGAAACCCGACAAGGCTACACCTTC. This translates into CSVETRQGYTF. Filled out from reference TRBV29-1 and TRBJ1-2, the complete variable domain reads SAVISQKPSRDICQRGTSLTIQCQVDSQVTMMFWYRQQPGQSLTLIATANQGSEATYESGFVIDKFPISRPNLTFSTLTVSNMSPEDSSIYLCSVETRQGYTFGSGTRLTVV.

The chain is built from TRBV5-1 and TRBJ1-1; no definite D call. There are 15 residues in the CDR3. The V gene lost 5 bases and the J gene lost 3 bases, with 17 bases spanning the gap. Germline CDR1 is SGHRS and CDR2 is YFSETQ. CDR3 region: CASSLGLARDTEAFF. The CDR3 region has the DNA TGCGCCAGCAGTCTCGGACTCGCCCGCGACACTGAAGCTTTCTTT.

V and J are TRBV18 and TRBJ1-3, with D uncertain. This CDR3 contains 15 residues. The germline gives CDR1 KGHSH, CDR2 LQKENI. V dropped 2 bases and J dropped 8 bases, with 16 bases sitting between them. DNA of the CDR3: TGTGCCAGCTCACCAAAGGCTGGCTCTCGGGACACCATATATTTT. Its translation: CASSPKAGSRDTIYF. The full variable domain, with the rest looked up from reference TRBV18 and TRBJ1-3, is NAGVMQNPRHLVRRRGQEARLRCSPMKGHSHVYWYRQLPEEGLKFMVYLQKENIIDESGMPKERFSAEFPKEGPSILRIQQVVRGDSAAYFCASSPKAGSRDTIYFGEGSWLTVV.

The chain uses TRBV2 and TRBJ1-5; D ambiguous. Trimming left V 2 bases short and J 0 bases short, with 8 bases between. CDR1 and CDR2 from the germline V gene are SNHLY and FYNNEI. The CDR3 is 15 residues long. This CDR3 is CASSEPAYSNQPQHF. DNA of the CDR3: TGTGCCAGCAGTGAACCAGCGTATAGCAATCAGCCCCAGCATTTT.

The CDR3 spells CASRDSLGGGNQPQHF. The DNA for the CDR3 is TGTGCCAGCAGGGATTCCCTCGGGGGTGGGAATCAGCCCCAGCATTTT. The rearrangement links TRBV2 to TRBJ1-5, with D tentatively TRBD1 (5 bases). Trimming removed 6 bases at V and 4 bases at J, with 19 bases between. The CDR3 spans 16 residues. Per the germline V gene, CDR1 is SNHLY and CDR2 is FYNNEI. The variable domain in full, completed from reference TRBV2 and TRBJ1-5, reads EPEVTQTPSHQVTQMGQEVILRCVPISNHLYFYWYRQILGQKVEFLVSFYNNEISEKSEIFDDQFSVERPDGSNFTLKIRSTKLEDSAMYFCASRDSLGGGNQPQHFGDGTRLSIL.

V is TRBV30 and J is TRBJ2-7; 7 nucleotides match TRBD2. CDR3 length: 15 amino acids. The ends lost 3 bases at V and 2 bases at J; junction bases unmatched: 10. In germline, CDR1 is GTSNPN, CDR2 SVGIG (reference sequence). The CDR3, as DNA: TGTGCCTGGAGGTTCGCGGCTAGCGGAACCTACGAGCAGTACTTC. It specifies CAWRFAASGTYEQYF. Based on the CDR3 plus reference TRBV30 and TRBJ2-7, the full variable domain is SQTIHQWPATLVQPVGSPLSLECTVEGTSNPNLYWYRQAAGRGLQLLFYSVGIGQISSEVPQNLSASRPQDRQFILSSKKLLLSDSGFYLCAWRFAASGTYEQYFGPGTRLTVT.

This clone has more than one count but fewer than ten. J is TRBJ2-1 and V is TRBV10-1; maybe TRBD1 (5 bases). This CDR3 is built from 14 residues. CDR1 is WNHNN, CDR2 SYGVQD, per germline (reference sequence). Trimming cost V 3 bases and J 5 bases, with 11 bases left between them. The DNA for the CDR3 is TGCGCCAGCAGTGACCTCGGACAAAACAATGAGCAGTTCTTC. Protein: CASSDLGQNNEQFF.

A single count supports this clone. V gene TRBV5-6 combines with J gene TRBJ1-6, with 9 positions matching TRBD1. The CDR3 has 18 residues. The germline V gene encodes CDR1 SGHDT and CDR2 YYEEEE. V was pared by 2 bases and J by 7 bases, with 13 bases of the junction left unmatched. CDR3 residues: CASSFGRQGGLGNSPLHF. The DNA of the CDR3 is TGTGCCAGCAGCTTCGGTAGACAGGGGGGTTTAGGAAATTCACCCCTCCACTTT. Together with reference TRBV5-6 and TRBJ1-6, the CDR3 gives the full variable domain: DAGVTQSPTHLIKTRGQQVTLRCSPKSGHDTVSWYQQALGQGPQFIFQYYEEEERQRGNFPDRFSGHQFPNYSSELNVNALLLGDSALYLCASSFGRQGGLGNSPLHFGNGTRLTVT.

The chain employs TRBV27 and TRBJ2-7, with TRBD1 matching over 7 bases. After removal of 6 bases from V and 3 bases from J, the junction contained 5 bases not matched to a gene. The CDR3 is made up of 13 amino acids. Germline V gene lookup returns CDR1 MNHEY and CDR2 SMNVEV (reference sequence). In nucleotides, the CDR3 is TGTGCCAGCAGAGCGACAGGGCGCTACGAGCAGTACTTC. It is translated as CASRATGRYEQYF.

J is TRBJ1-1 and V is TRBV19; unclear D gene. The V end lost 3 bases, the J end lost 3 bases, and 11 bases lay between the germline ends. Germline CDR1 reads LNHDA; CDR2 reads SQIVND (reference sequence). The CDR3 is made up of 14 amino acids. CDR3 protein: CASSIGGGDTEAFF. CDR3 in DNA: TGTGCCAGTAGTATCGGCGGCGGGGACACTGAAGCTTTCTTT.

This chain joins TRBV5-8 and TRBJ2-3; TRBD1 agrees at 7 bases. Germline CDR1 SGHTS, CDR2 YDEGEE. J lost 4 bases, V lost 0 bases, and 2 bases had no gene match. The CDR3 loop spans 14 amino acids. This CDR3 is CASSLVTGADTQYF. CDR3 in DNA: TGTGCCAGCAGCTTGGTCACAGGGGCAGATACGCAGTATTTT.

The rearrangement links TRBV6-5 to TRBJ2-7, with TRBD1 matching over 7 bases. CDR3 size: 14 residues. CDR1 MNHEY and CDR2 SVGAGI come from the germline V gene. J gave up 7 bases and V 5 bases, and 11 bases lay outside the gene matches. CDR3 sequence: CASSGSGTAAEQYF. CDR3 nucleotide sequence: TGTGCCAGCAGTGGATCCGGGACAGCAGCAGAGCAGTACTTC.